Following are 8 T cell receptor beta chains from one sample sequenced in a study of long-term antiretroviral therapy in people with HIV. An immunoSEQ assay, version v3.0, was performed at survey level. The table came from immunoSEQ multiplex PCR; TCRdb's copy has only in-frame clones and leaves some out. The sample carries approximately 20,000 clones, around nine tenths recorded once. The source material was unsorted PBMCs, sampled 0.6 years after starting antiretroviral therapy. Receptors were obtained from a man between 60 and 70 years old with HIV.

The chain uses TRBV6-5 and TRBJ1-2; the D gene is possibly TRBD1 (5 bases). The CDR3 sequence is 15 residues long. Germline loops: CDR1 MNHEY, CDR2 SVGAGI. V gave up 4 bases and J gave up 8 bases, with 20 bases separating them. As DNA, the CDR3 is TGTGCCAGCAGTTCCTTAGCGGGACGGATGGGAGGCTACACCTTC. It specifies CASSSLAGRMGGYTF.

The CDR3 loop reads CASSFGNSGTDTQYF. In DNA form, the CDR3 reads TGCGCCAGCAGCTTTGGGAATTCTGGCACAGATACGCAGTATTTT. J is TRBJ2-3 and V is TRBV5-1; no firm D call. CDR1 SGHRS and CDR2 YFSETQ come from the germline V gene. This CDR3 has 15 amino acids. Deletions cut 2 bases from V and 1 base from J, with 11 bases between.

The gene calls are TRBV5-6 and TRBJ2-7, with no clear D. Trimming pared 0 bases from V and 3 bases from J, leaving 1 base between. This CDR3 spans 11 amino acids. The V gene's germline CDR1 is SGHDT and CDR2 YYEEEE. CDR3 DNA sequence: TGTGCCAGCAGCTTGGACTACGAGCAGTACTTC. It specifies CASSLDYEQYF.

The V and J genes are TRBV5-5 and TRBJ1-2; TRBD1 might be the D (6 bases). Between the trimmed V and J ends, which lost 4 bases and 8 bases, there was a span of 27 bases. This CDR3 has 17 residues. Per the germline V gene, CDR1 is SGHKS and CDR2 is YYEKEE (reference sequence). The CDR3 region is CASSPARTAILMRGYTF. The CDR3 coding sequence is TGTGCCAGCAGCCCCGCCCGGACAGCAATCCTCATGCGGGGCTACACCTTC.

This chain joins TRBV10-3 and TRBJ2-3; 7 bases map to TRBD2. J was trimmed by 1 base and V by 6 bases; bases with no gene match: 4. The germline gives CDR1 ENHRY, CDR2 SYGVKD. This CDR3 comprises 14 residues. The CDR3 reads CAISRGLGTDTQYF. The CDR3 DNA follows: TGTGCCATCAGCAGAGGACTAGGCACAGATACGCAGTATTTT.

The V gene is TRBV18, the J gene TRBJ2-7, with D maybe TRBD2 (5 bases). The CDR3 length is 17 residues. The V and J ends lost 0 bases and 3 bases respectively, with 18 bases between them. Germline CDR1 KGHSH, CDR2 LQKENI. The CDR3 DNA sequence: TGTGCCAGCTCACCACCGGGTGCAGCGACCGGGGTCTACGAGCAGTACTTC. The encoded protein is CASSPPGAATGVYEQYF.

This chain connects TRBV5-4 to TRBJ2-7; 7 bases line up with TRBD2. This CDR3 contains 15 residues. Germline CDR1 is SGHNT and CDR2 is YYREEE (reference sequence). The junction had 9 bases not matched to a gene; V was cut back by 3 bases and J by 3 bases. CDR3: CASSSQTTSFYEQYF. CDR3 DNA sequence: TGTGCCAGCAGCTCCCAAACGACTAGCTTCTACGAGCAGTACTTC. The variable domain in full, completed from reference TRBV5-4 and TRBJ2-7, reads ETGVTQSPTHLIKTRGQQVTLRCSSQSGHNTVSWYQQALGQGPQFIFQYYREEENGRGNFPPRFSGLQFPNYSSELNVNALELDDSALYLCASSSQTTSFYEQYFGPGTRLTVT.

This clone was seen only a few times. V is TRBV28 and J is TRBJ1-4, with D uncertain. The CDR3 is 18 amino acids. Trimming shortened V by 5 bases and J by 0 bases, and 19 bases separated the two germline ends. Germline values: CDR1 MDHEN, CDR2 SYDVKM. This CDR3 reads CASSLQTINPSTNEKLFF. The CDR3 DNA is TGTGCCAGCAGTCTGCAAACTATTAACCCATCAACTAATGAAAAACTGTTTTTT. Full variable domain (remainder filled in from reference TRBV28 and TRBJ1-4): DVKVTQSSRYLVKRTGEKVFLECVQDMDHENMFWYRQDPGLGLRLIYFSYDVKMKEKGDIPEGYSVSREKKERFSLILESASTNQTSMYLCASSLQTINPSTNEKLFFGSGTQLSVL.